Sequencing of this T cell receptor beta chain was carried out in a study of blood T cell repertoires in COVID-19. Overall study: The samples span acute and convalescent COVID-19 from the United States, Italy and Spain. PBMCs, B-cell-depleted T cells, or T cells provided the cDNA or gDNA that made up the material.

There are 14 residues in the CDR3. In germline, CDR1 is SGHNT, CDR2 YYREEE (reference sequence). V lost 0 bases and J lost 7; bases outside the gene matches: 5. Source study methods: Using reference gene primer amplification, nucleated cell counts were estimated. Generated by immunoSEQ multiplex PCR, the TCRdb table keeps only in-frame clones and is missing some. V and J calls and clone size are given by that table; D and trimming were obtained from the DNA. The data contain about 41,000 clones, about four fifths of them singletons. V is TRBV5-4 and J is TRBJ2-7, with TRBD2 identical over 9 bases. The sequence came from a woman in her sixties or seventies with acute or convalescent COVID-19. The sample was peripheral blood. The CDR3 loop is CASSLASGVYEQYF. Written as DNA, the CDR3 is TGTGCCAGCAGCTTGGCTAGCGGGGTCTATGAGCAGTACTTC.